This T cell receptor beta chain was obtained from a study of T-cell memory formation after mild COVID-19. Study context: TCR clusters largely stayed donor specific. Study-level findings and limits: Clones that contracted from day 15 to 85 were balanced CD4/CD8, while later expanders leaned CD4+. The CD4+ clones that contracted clustered mainly within CM and EM, and the CD8+ clones concentrated in EMRA. Some clones that responded were present in memory (sampled pre-infection), which suggests cross-reactive memory joined.

TCRdb itself ran the 5' RACE reads through MiXCR, one entry per CDR3 protein. The profile shows under 200,000 distinct CDR3 sequences, 13% of them singletons. This CDR3 comprises 15 residues. Per germline, CDR1 SGHTA and CDR2 FQGNSA. This clonotype came up a few times. Its specificity is not known. Relative to the germline gene, one junction end is altered; a read error may explain this. Sequenced material: PBMCs or a T cell subset sorted from them (not recorded which). This receptor was obtained from a man in his late teens or twenties who had mild COVID-19 (a few samples of this study predate the infection). Cell type and time point are not known. The chain employs TRBV7-2 and TRBJ2-1; 9 bases fit TRBD1. The CDR3 region is CASSPYRDRALGSVF. The CDR3 bases are TGTGCCAGCAGCCCGTACCGGGACAGGGCGCTCGGAAGCGTCTTC.